These T cell receptor beta chains were read from a single sample in a study of T cells in localized non-small cell lung cancer. Using immunoSEQ multiplex PCR, the repertoire was profiled, and TCRdb retains in-frame clones only, with some absent. The sample yields around 40,000 clones, approximately 83% seen once. The specimen comprised peripheral blood, sampled before any cancer treatment. The receptors were sampled from a man aged 35 to 69 with stage I lung adenocarcinoma. Both conserved end residues are part of each CDR3. A D gene is named only where the DNA matches it firmly. Only part of the rows carry a size: once, few, many, or a class if the clone is expanded.

size	V	D	length	J	DNA	CDR3
few	TRBV7-9	.	14	TRBJ2-2	TGTGCCAGCAGCTTCATAGCTTTGGCCGGGGAGCTGTTTTTT	CASSFIALAGELFF
.	TRBV5-1	.	14	TRBJ2-3	TGCGCCAGCAGCTTATGGGGGAGCACAGATACGCAGTATTTT	CASSLWGSTDTQYF
.	TRBV6-5	.	13	TRBJ1-5	TGTGCCAGCAGCTTGGGGGGGGTTCAGCCCCAGCATTTT	CASSLGGVQPQHF
.	TRBV5-8	.	18	TRBJ1-5	TGTGCCAGCAGCTTCCTACTAGCAGGGGCATTGAGCAATCAGCCCCAGCATTTT	CASSFLLAGALSNQPQHF
.	TRBV2	.	13	TRBJ2-7	TGTGCCAGCAGTATCGCGGTCTCCTACGAGCAGTACTTC	CASSIAVSYEQYF
.	TRBV30	.	13	TRBJ1-1	TGTGCCGGGGGGGAGACCACGAACACTGAAGCTTTCTTT	CAGGETTNTEAFF
.	TRBV15	.	16	TRBJ1-5	TGTGCCACCAGCAGCGTCATGCGGACCAGCAATCAGCCCCAGCATTTT	CATSSVMRTSNQPQHF
.	TRBV9	.	14	TRBJ2-4	TGTGCCAGCAGCGAGGGACTGGTAGGGAACATTCAGTACTTC	CASSEGLVGNIQYF
.	TRBV6-4	TRBD2	18	TRBJ2-1	TGTGCCAGCAGAAACCCGGGACTAGCGCCGAGCTCCTACAATGAGCAGTTCTTC	CASRNPGLAPSSYNEQFF
.	TRBV19	TRBD2	13	TRBJ2-3	TGTGCCAGTAGTATATCGGGGGGAGATACGCAGTATTTT	CASSISGGDTQYF
.	TRBV6-5	TRBD2	15	TRBJ2-1	TGTGCCAGCAGTTACTTTAGCGGGAGGGCAGGTGAGCAGTTCTTC	CASSYFSGRAGEQFF
.	TRBV5-6	TRBD1	14	TRBJ1-5	TGTGCCAGCAGCTTGTCAGGGGGCGATCAGCCCCAGCATTTT	CASSLSGGDQPQHF
.	TRBV7-2	TRBD2	18	TRBJ2-5	TGTGCCAGCAGCCTCGGGACTAGCGGGAGGAGGTTGGGAAAGACCCAGTACTTC	CASSLGTSGRRLGKTQYF
.	TRBV11-2	TRBD1	17	TRBJ2-1	TGTGCCAGCAGCGCGTATCAGGGACAGGACCTTTACAATGAGCAGTTCTTC	CASSAYQGQDLYNEQFF
.	TRBV9	TRBD1	16	TRBJ2-3	TGTGCCAGCAGCGTAGATCTGGGACAGGGTACAGATACGCAGTATTTT	CASSVDLGQGTDTQYF
.	TRBV14	TRBD2	19	TRBJ2-3	TGTGCCAGCAGCCCCACAAACCTAGCGGGACTTCGTAGCTCAGATACGCAGTATTTT	CASSPTNLAGLRSSDTQYF
.	TRBV27	.	15	TRBJ2-1	TGTGCCAGCAGTTTAGGTAGCAATCCCTACAATGAGCAGTTCTTC	CASSLGSNPYNEQFF
.	TRBV4-2	.	18	TRBJ1-5	TGTGCCAGCAGCCCCCCCTCCGCCGAGGCTGGGGCCAATCAGCCCCAGCATTTT	CASSPPSAEAGANQPQHF
.	TRBV7-9	TRBD1	19	TRBJ1-1	TGTGCCAGTCACAACCTCGGGGGACAGGGTATATGGGGGAACACTGAAGCTTTCTTT	CASHNLGGQGIWGNTEAFF
.	TRBV14	TRBD2	14	TRBJ2-1	TGTGCCAGCAGCCAAGTGGGGGGGAACAGCGAGCAGTTCTTC	CASSQVGGNSEQFF
.	TRBV5-1	.	14	TRBJ1-2	TGCGCCAGCAGCGGGTCGACAGGCGGCTATGGCTACACCTTC	CASSGSTGGYGYTF
.	TRBV4-3	.	14	TRBJ2-3	TGCGCCAGCAGCCAAGAACCTGGCACAGATACGCAGTATTTT	CASSQEPGTDTQYF
.	TRBV4-1	TRBD2	14	TRBJ2-7	TGCGCCAGCAGCCACCTAGCGGGAGCACTCGAGCAGTACTTC	CASSHLAGALEQYF
.	TRBV4-1	TRBD2	19	TRBJ2-2	TGCGCCAGCTACACGTGGGGGATCCTAAGCGGGAGGGCCAACGGGGAGCTGTTTTTT	CASYTWGILSGRANGELFF
.	TRBV13	TRBD2	17	TRBJ2-2	TGTGCCAGCAGCTCCTGGGATAGCGGGAGGTCCGGCGGGGAGCTGTTTTTT	CASSSWDSGRSGGELFF
.	TRBV7-3	.	19	TRBJ2-2	TGTGCCAGCAGCTTACTCCCAATGACAGCCCGAGGGGAGTCCGGGGAGCTGTTTTTT	CASSLLPMTARGESGELFF
.	TRBV4-1	TRBD1	18	TRBJ2-4	TGCGCCAGCAGCCATACACCGGGACAGGGGGAAGCCAAAAACATTCAGTACTTC	CASSHTPGQGEAKNIQYF
.	TRBV30	.	12	TRBJ1-1	TGTGCCTGGAGCGGAGGGAACACTGAAGCTTTCTTT	CAWSGGNTEAFF
.	TRBV28	.	12	TRBJ1-2	TGTGCCATCATGGGCCTGAGGTATGGCTACACCTTC	CAIMGLRYGYTF
.	TRBV5-5	.	11	TRBJ2-7	TGTGCCAGCAGCGATCACTACGAGCAGTACTTC	CASSDHYEQYF